What follows are 24 T cell receptor beta chains derived from one specimen sequenced in a study of blood T cell repertoires in COVID-19. Clones were sequenced by immunoSEQ multiplex PCR, and TCRdb holds only the in-frame ones, with some missing. The sample has fewer than 55,000 clones; nearly 90% are singletons. The sequencing sample was made of peripheral blood. The receptors shown here come from a middle-aged man with active COVID-19.

This clone was seen only a few times. CDR3: CASSSYRTNEQFF. Here the CDR3 DNA reads TGTGCCAGCAGCTCATACAGGACGAATGAGCAGTTCTTC. The rearrangement uses TRBV11-1 and TRBJ2-1; D perhaps matches TRBD1 (5 bases). Germline CDR1 SGHAT, CDR2 FQDESV (reference sequence). CDR3 length: 13 residues. V was pared by 4 bases and J by 7 bases, with 11 bases between.

This clone was observed a handful of times. The gene calls are TRBV7-8 and TRBJ2-7; 10 nucleotides match TRBD1. V was pared by 4 bases and J by 7 bases, with 13 bases of the junction left unmatched. The CDR3 runs 16 residues. Germline assignment: CDR1 SGHVS and CDR2 FQNEAQ. Written as DNA, the CDR3 is TGTGCCAGCAGCTACGGACAGGGGGGTTTCAAGAGGGAGCAGTACTTC. Its translation is CASSYGQGGFKREQYF. Full variable domain (outside the CDR3, taken from reference TRBV7-8 and TRBJ2-7): GAGVSQSPRYKVAKRGQDVALRCDPISGHVSLFWYQQALGQGPEFLTYFQNEAQLDKSGLPSDRFFAERPEGSVSTLKIQRTQQEDSAVYLCASSYGQGGFKREQYFGPGTRLTVT.

The chain employs TRBV11-2 and TRBJ2-5, with D maybe TRBD2 (7 bases). Germline V gene sequence: CDR1 SGHAT, CDR2 FQNNGV. V was cut by 8 bases and J by 5 bases, with 18 bases left in between. The CDR3 runs 14 residues. The CDR3 nucleotides are TGTGCCAGCGGAATTGGGGGCGGGAGCGAGACCCAGTACTTC. As protein: CASGIGGGSETQYF.

In DNA form, the CDR3 reads TGTGCCAGCAGCCAAGATTGGAGAAGCGGGAGAGTGGTTGAGCAGTTCTTC. It is translated as CASSQDWRSGRVVEQFF. The chain joins TRBV14 to TRBJ2-1; 8 positions agree with TRBD2. Per germline, CDR1 SGHDN and CDR2 FVKESK. With V trimmed by 0 bases and J by 9 bases, 13 bases remained unmatched. The CDR3 length is 17 residues.

This chain joins TRBV19 and TRBJ2-1, with a weak D call TRBD2 (6 bases). CDR3 length: 13 residues. From germline, CDR1 is LNHDA and CDR2 SQIVND (reference sequence). V was clipped by 8 bases and J by 4 bases, with 12 bases between them. CDR3 loop: CASSRGLYNEQFF. As DNA, the CDR3 is TGTGCCAGTTCGCGGGGATTGTACAATGAGCAGTTCTTC.

The V and J genes are TRBV7-9 and TRBJ2-5, with 8 bases that match TRBD2. Trimming cost V 5 bases and J 5 bases; bases outside gene matches: 4. This CDR3 spans 13 amino acids. Germline V gene sequence: CDR1 SEHNR, CDR2 FQNEAQ (reference sequence). The CDR3 loop is CASSPRGGETQYF. CDR3 nucleotide sequence: TGTGCCAGCAGCCCCCGCGGGGGGGAGACCCAGTACTTC.

This clone was recorded a few times. The same CDR3 arises from other DNA sequences in this sample as well. V and J are TRBV4-3 and TRBJ2-7, with D possibly TRBD1 on 6 matching bases. Germline CDR1 LGHNA, CDR2 YSLEER. This CDR3 comprises 14 residues. Trimming removed 1 base from V and 3 bases from J, with 10 bases in between. CDR3 amino acids: CASSQGTVSYEQYF. The CDR3 nucleotides are TGCGCCAGCAGCCAAGGGACAGTGAGCTACGAGCAGTACTTC.

This sequence joins TRBV2 and TRBJ1-1; D gene uncertain. The CDR3 sequence is 13 residues long. Looked up from germline, CDR1 is SNHLY and CDR2 is FYNNEI. The V end was cut by 8 bases, the J end by 1 base, with 11 bases between. Here the CDR3 DNA reads TGTGCCAGCGTGTGGAGGGAGAACACTGAAGCTTTCTTT. It translates to CASVWRENTEAFF. Full variable domain (missing parts from reference TRBV2 and TRBJ1-1): EPEVTQTPSHQVTQMGQEVILRCVPISNHLYFYWYRQILGQKVEFLVSFYNNEISEKSEIFDDQFSVERPDGSNFTLKIRSTKLEDSAMYFCASVWRENTEAFFGQGTRLTVV.

This chain links TRBV2 with TRBJ1-5, with 8 positions matching TRBD1. Germline V gene sequence: CDR1 SNHLY, CDR2 FYNNEI. CDR3 length: 14 amino acids. V was clipped by 4 bases and J by 9 bases; unmatched bases: 8. The CDR3 coding sequence is TGTGCCAGCAGTGCACAGGGGGACTTGGGGCCCCAGCATTTT. This gives the protein CASSAQGDLGPQHF.

This clone was counted between two and nine times. The J gene is TRBJ1-2, the V gene TRBV11-2; possible D gene TRBD1, 5 bases. CDR3 length equals 13 residues. CDR1 is SGHAT, CDR2 FQNNGV, per germline. V gave up 0 bases and J gave up 8 bases, with 10 bases separating them. The CDR3 loop reads CASSLDVDSGYTF. The CDR3 nucleotides are TGTGCCAGCAGCTTAGACGTCGACAGCGGCTACACCTTC.

The V call is TRBV18, the J call TRBJ1-1; no reliable D call. V was cut by 2 bases and J by 0 bases, with 4 bases left in between. The CDR3 has 13 residues. Germline lookup yields CDR1 KGHSH and CDR2 LQKENI. CDR3 coding DNA: TGTGCCAGCTCACCAACACTGAACACTGAAGCTTTCTTT. Amino acids: CASSPTLNTEAFF.

The rearrangement links TRBV12-2 to TRBJ2-7; the D segment call TRBD1 is taken from the table without a DNA check. TRBV12-2 is assigned pseudogene status. The CDR3 covers 14 residues. In nucleotides, the CDR3 is TGTGCAAGTCCCGGGACAGTTCTTCGCTACGAGCAGTACGTC. Amino acid sequence: CASPGTVLRYEQYV.

In its sample, this clone was seen once. V usage is TRBV9 and J usage is TRBJ2-4, with D tentatively TRBD1 (6 bases). The V gene's germline CDR1 is SGDLS and CDR2 YYNGEE. The germline V and J ends were trimmed by 0 bases and 2 bases, with 9 bases remaining between them. The CDR3 is made up of 15 amino acids. The DNA for the CDR3 is TGTGCCAGCAGCGTAGACACAGGGCCCAAAAACATTCAGTACTTC. It specifies CASSVDTGPKNIQYF.

The chain uses TRBV5-1 and TRBJ1-2; possible D gene TRBD1, 5 bases. There are 14 residues in the CDR3. The germline V gene encodes CDR1 SGHRS and CDR2 YFSETQ. V was pared by 0 bases and J by 2 bases, with 8 bases between. CDR3 region: CASSLEQGNYGYTF. CDR3 DNA sequence: TGCGCCAGCAGCTTGGAGCAGGGAAACTATGGCTACACCTTC. Full variable domain (remainder filled in from reference TRBV5-1 and TRBJ1-2): KAGVTQTPRYLIKTRGQQVTLSCSPISGHRSVSWYQQTPGQGLQFLFEYFSETQRNKGNFPGRFSGRQFSNSRSEMNVSTLELGDSALYLCASSLEQGNYGYTFGSGTRLTVV.

The V call is TRBV28, the J call TRBJ2-1; 11 positions agree with TRBD2. Losses at the gene ends were 5 bases for V and 0 bases for J; bases not matched to a gene: 6. Germline loops: CDR1 MDHEN, CDR2 SYDVKM. The CDR3 runs to 17 residues. DNA for the CDR3: TGTGCCAGCAGTACTAGCGGGAGAGGAAGCTCCTACAATGAGCAGTTCTTC. It specifies CASSTSGRGSSYNEQFF.

The J gene is TRBJ2-7, the V gene TRBV9; the match to TRBD1 covers 10 bases. This CDR3 is built from 15 residues. The germline gives CDR1 SGDLS, CDR2 YYNGEE. V lost 0 bases, J lost 3 bases, and 3 bases stayed unmatched. The CDR3 here is CASSVAGTGDYEQYF. In DNA form, the CDR3 reads TGTGCCAGCAGCGTAGCCGGGACAGGGGACTACGAGCAGTACTTC.

The rearrangement links TRBV12-3 or TRBV12-4 to TRBJ1-5; TRBD1 is a possible D gene (6 bases). The CDR3 contains 13 residues. Trimming shortened V by 8 bases and J by 5 bases, and 13 bases separated the two germline ends. This CDR3 reads CASAGARDQPQHF. The CDR3 nucleotides are TGTGCCAGCGCAGGGGCAAGGGATCAGCCCCAGCATTTT.

The chain links TRBV10-3 to TRBJ2-5; 12 positions agree with TRBD2. The V segment lost 8 bases and the J segment 4 bases; nucleotides outside the gene matches: 8. CDR1 and CDR2 from the germline V gene are ENHRY and SYGVKD. The CDR3 sequence is 15 residues long. CDR3 loop: CAIGEASGRGETQYF. The CDR3 DNA is TGTGCCATCGGAGAGGCTAGCGGGAGGGGAGAGACCCAGTACTTC.

V usage is TRBV10-3 and J usage is TRBJ1-2, with D possibly matching TRBD1 (6 bases). V lost 4 bases to trimming and J lost 8 bases, with 14 bases between them. The CDR3 runs to 13 residues. The germline V gene has CDR1 ENHRY and CDR2 SYGVKD. The CDR3 here is CAISGGPDEGYTF. The CDR3 coding sequence is TGTGCCATCAGTGGGGGGCCGGATGAGGGCTACACCTTC.

J is TRBJ1-1 and V is TRBV9; maybe TRBD1 (6 bases). Germline-derived CDR1 and CDR2 are SGDLS and YYNGEE. V was pared by 3 bases and J by 10 bases, with 22 bases between. The CDR3 spans 15 residues. The CDR3 DNA reads TGTGCCAGCAGCGCCAAACCAGGGGCCCAGTTTCGAGCTTTCTTT. This encodes CASSAKPGAQFRAFF.

The chain couples TRBV11-3 to TRBJ1-1, with D possibly being TRBD1 (6 bases). This CDR3 comprises 15 residues. V was cut by 5 bases and J by 4 bases, with 17 bases left in between. Germline assignment: CDR1 SGHNT and CDR2 YENEEA. DNA of the CDR3: TGTGCCAGCAGCCCCGGGGGGGCGGCGGGCACTGAAGCTTTCTTT. It translates to CASSPGGAAGTEAFF.

This clone was detected only once. This rearrangement joins TRBV4-1 to TRBJ2-2; 9 positions agree with TRBD1. Losses at the gene ends were 0 bases for V and 6 bases for J; bases not matched to a gene: 8. The CDR3 covers 17 residues. Germline V lookup: CDR1 MGHRA, CDR2 YSYEKL. CDR3 coding DNA: TGCGCCAGCAGCCAAGAGTTCGGACAGGGGTTGGCCGGGGAGCTGTTTTTT. Protein sequence: CASSQEFGQGLAGELFF.

The gene calls are TRBV18 and TRBJ2-7; D is ambiguous. CDR3 size: 14 residues. The germline gives CDR1 KGHSH, CDR2 LQKENI. The ends were cut back, 3 bases at V and 3 bases at J, with 12 bases in the middle. For the CDR3, the DNA is TGTGCCAGCTCACCCCCAATAAGCGACTACGAGCAGTACTTC. It is translated as CASSPPISDYEQYF.

V gene TRBV5-6 combines with J gene TRBJ2-5; D might be TRBD1 (6 bases). Germline V CDR1 and CDR2: SGHDT, YYEEEE. The V end was cut by 4 bases, the J end by 5 bases, with 21 bases between. This CDR3 is built from 16 residues. In nucleotides, the CDR3 is TGTGCCAGCAGCGCAAAGAGTCAGGGGTCCAGGGAGACCCAGTACTTC. This codes for CASSAKSQGSRETQYF.